This T cell receptor (beta chain) was found in a study of T cell responses to AZD1222 COVID-19 vaccine. Regarding the study as a whole: The breadth and depth of Spike-specific TCRs increased once two AZD1222 doses had been given.

Notes on this clone: Its antigen is currently unknown.

Sequencing used immunoSEQ multiplex PCR; TCRdb keeps in-frame clones, though not all of them. Of some 140,000 clones listed, about 94% are singletons. The CDR3 covers 17 residues. CDR1 and CDR2 from the germline V gene are MNHNS and SASEGT. J was trimmed by 1 base and V by 0 bases; bases with no gene match: 4. Sequencing used peripheral blood, obtained on day 0 of AZD1222 vaccination. The clonotype originates from an adult in good health. The chain uses TRBV6-1 and TRBJ2-2; 8 bases line up with TRBD1. In DNA form, the CDR3 reads TGTGCCAGCAGTGAAGCGATGGGACAGGTGAACACCGGGGAGCTGTTTTTT. Translated: CASSEAMGQVNTGELFF.